The text below deals with one T cell receptor beta chain. Its antigen is as yet unknown. Germline values: CDR1 MGHRA, CDR2 YSYEKL. Deletions cut 0 bases from V and 1 base from J, with 6 bases between. This CDR3 has 15 residues. This sample was taken from a study of cytomegalovirus exposure and HLA in healthy donors. Study observations and caveats: Most of the CMV-associated TCR beta chains (in a later analysis) appeared to be HLA-restricted.

Vbeta (60) and Jbeta (13) primers were used in the PCR. Profiled with immunoSEQ multiplex PCR; TCRdb holds only in-frame clones, not every one. In the table there are around 120,000 clones, 65% to 90% of which are singletons. Sample: PBMCs. The receptor's source is a man between 18 and 29 years old in good health and CMV-seronegative. This chain links TRBV4-1 with TRBJ1-4, with D unclear. CDR3 region: CASSQERVTNEKLFF. In nucleotides, the CDR3 is TGCGCCAGCAGCCAAGAGAGGGTAACTAATGAAAAACTGTTTTTT.